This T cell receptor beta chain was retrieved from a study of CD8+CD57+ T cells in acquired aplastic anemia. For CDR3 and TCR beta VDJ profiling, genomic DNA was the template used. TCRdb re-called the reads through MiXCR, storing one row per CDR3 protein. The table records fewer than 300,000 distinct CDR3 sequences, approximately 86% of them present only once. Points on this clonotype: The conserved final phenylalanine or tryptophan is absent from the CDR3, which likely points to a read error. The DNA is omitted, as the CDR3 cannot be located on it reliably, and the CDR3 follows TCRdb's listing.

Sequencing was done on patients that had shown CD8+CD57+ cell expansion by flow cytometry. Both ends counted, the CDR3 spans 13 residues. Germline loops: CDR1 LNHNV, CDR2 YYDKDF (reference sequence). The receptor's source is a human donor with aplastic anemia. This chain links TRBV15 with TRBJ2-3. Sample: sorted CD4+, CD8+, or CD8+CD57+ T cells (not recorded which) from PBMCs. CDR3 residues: CATRSEGTATQTL.